Each of the 25 T cell receptor beta chains below was sequenced from the same sample in a study of memory CD8 T cells in hepatitis C reinfection. Clones were read by immunoSEQ multiplex PCR, and TCRdb kept only the in-frame ones, dropping some. The data contain 45,000 to 50,000 clones, roughly nine tenths of them seen just once; the ten biggest clones take up approximately 0.67%. Regarding time point: late/post reinfection, 12 to 24 weeks after detection. No in vitro expansion preceded TCR sequencing of the sorted cells. The sample comprised naive CD8+ T cells sorted from blood. These receptors were taken from a man between 18 and 35 years old with hepatitis C virus infection.

This clone was picked up one time. This chain links TRBV7-9 with TRBJ2-3; 14 bases line up with TRBD2. The CDR3 totals 16 residues. J gave up 2 bases and V 3 bases, and 1 base lay outside the gene matches. CDR1 is SEHNR and CDR2 is FQNEAQ in the germline V gene (reference sequence). CDR3 bases: TGTGCCAGCAGCTTGACTAGCGGGGGGGACACAGATACGCAGTATTTT. This encodes CASSLTSGGDTDTQYF.

The rearrangement uses TRBV9 and TRBJ1-2; 7 positions agree with TRBD1. The germline V gene has CDR1 SGDLS and CDR2 YYNGEE. The CDR3 extends over 15 amino acids. With V trimmed by 0 bases and J by 3 bases, 5 bases remained unmatched. CDR3 nucleotides: TGTGCCAGCAGCGTAGAAGGGACAGTGGACTATGGCTACACCTTC. It yields the protein CASSVEGTVDYGYTF.

The chain couples TRBV9 to TRBJ2-2; no definite D call. The ends were cut back, 4 bases at V and 3 bases at J, with 7 bases in the middle. The CDR3 is made up of 13 amino acids. From germline, CDR1 is SGDLS and CDR2 YYNGEE. CDR3: CASSPLDTGELFF. DNA of the CDR3: TGTGCCAGCAGCCCCCTCGACACCGGGGAGCTGTTTTTT.

The gene calls are TRBV25-1 and TRBJ1-1, with D tentatively TRBD1 (6 bases). Per germline, CDR1 MGHDK and CDR2 SYGVNS. The CDR3 consists of 14 residues. V was pared by 3 bases and J by 2 bases, with 10 bases between. The CDR3 loop reads CASSDSGENTEAFF. The CDR3 region has the DNA TGTGCCAGCAGTGATTCAGGGGAAAACACTGAAGCTTTCTTT.

This sequence joins TRBV2 and TRBJ2-1; 10 nucleotides align to TRBD1. CDR3 length: 15 amino acids. The V gene end was trimmed by 4 bases and the J gene end by 8 bases; junction bases not matched to a gene: 8. Germline CDR1 SNHLY, CDR2 FYNNEI. CDR3 residues: CASSASGQGFHEQFF. CDR3 nucleotide sequence: TGTGCCAGCAGTGCTTCGGGACAGGGGTTTCATGAGCAGTTCTTC.

This clone was detected only a few times. The chain has TRBV6-6 and TRBJ2-1; D gene ambiguous. Germline CDR1 reads MNHNY; CDR2 reads SVGAGI (reference sequence). Between the trimmed V and J ends, which lost 6 bases and 0 bases, there was a span of 9 bases. The length of the CDR3 is 14 residues. The CDR3 spells CASSSRNSYNEQFF. The DNA of the CDR3 is TGTGCCAGCAGCTCCAGAAACTCCTACAATGAGCAGTTCTTC.

The chain recombines TRBV5-1 with TRBJ2-1; D might be TRBD2 (6 bases). This CDR3 is 14 amino acids long. In germline, CDR1 is SGHRS, CDR2 YFSETQ. V was shortened by 0 bases and J by 8 bases, with 12 bases between the two germline ends. This CDR3 reads CASSLGGLADEQFF. CDR3 coding DNA: TGCGCCAGCAGCTTGGGGGGACTTGCCGATGAGCAGTTCTTC.

CDR3: CASMPTHNLETQYF. CDR3 DNA: TGTGCCAGCATGCCGACTCATAACCTTGAGACCCAGTACTTC. The chain has TRBV2 and TRBJ2-5; D is unresolved. The CDR3 length is 14 residues. Germline CDR1 and CDR2: SNHLY and FYNNEI. V lost 7 bases, J lost 5 bases, and 17 bases lay in between. Full variable domain (outside the CDR3, taken from reference TRBV2 and TRBJ2-5): EPEVTQTPSHQVTQMGQEVILRCVPISNHLYFYWYRQILGQKVEFLVSFYNNEISEKSEIFDDQFSVERPDGSNFTLKIRSTKLEDSAMYFCASMPTHNLETQYFGPGTRLLVL.

As for this clone: An end of the junction does not agree with germline; a read error may underlie this. This chain connects TRBV9 to TRBJ2-3, with 8 nucleotides matching TRBD2. The CDR3 sequence is 15 residues long. CDR1 is SGDLS, CDR2 YYNGEE, per germline. In nucleotides, the CDR3 is TGTGCCAGCAGCGCTGACGGGAGGGGAACAGATGCGCAGTATTTT. This sequence encodes CASSADGRGTDAQYF.

The chain is built from TRBV30 and TRBJ2-3, with a weak D call TRBD2 (5 bases). Trimming took 3 bases from V and 1 from J, leaving 8 bases between them. The germline V gene encodes CDR1 GTSNPN and CDR2 SVGIG (reference sequence). This CDR3 spans 13 amino acids. The CDR3 coding sequence is TGTGCCTGGAGGCTGAGGGGCACAGATACGCAGTATTTT. It specifies CAWRLRGTDTQYF. The variable domain in full, completed from reference TRBV30 and TRBJ2-3, reads SQTIHQWPATLVQPVGSPLSLECTVEGTSNPNLYWYRQAAGRGLQLLFYSVGIGQISSEVPQNLSASRPQDRQFILSSKKLLLSDSGFYLCAWRLRGTDTQYFGPGTRLTVL.

The V call is TRBV27, the J call TRBJ2-7, with 8 bases lining up with TRBD1. Germline CDR1 is MNHEY and CDR2 is SMNVEV (reference sequence). This CDR3 contains 15 residues. V trimming: 6 bases; J trimming: 0 bases; junction bases outside the gene matches: 7. Here the CDR3 DNA reads TGTGCCAGCAGGGCGGGACAGGCCCCCTCCTACGAGCAGTACTTC. It specifies CASRAGQAPSYEQYF.

This chain connects TRBV7-9 to TRBJ2-5; TRBD2 matches 8 bases. This CDR3 contains 15 residues. Germline V CDR1 and CDR2: SEHNR, FQNEAQ (reference sequence). Germline trimming cut 4 bases from V and 3 bases from J; bases unmatched to any gene: 7. Here the CDR3 reads CASSSGRDRKETQYF. DNA of the CDR3: TGTGCCAGCAGCTCCGGGAGGGATAGGAAAGAGACCCAGTACTTC. The full variable domain, its missing parts supplied by reference TRBV7-9 and TRBJ2-5, is DTGVSQNPRHKITKRGQNVTFRCDPISEHNRLYWYRQTLGQGPEFLTYFQNEAQLEKSRLLSDRFSAERPKGSFSTLEIQRTEQGDSAMYLCASSSGRDRKETQYFGPGTRLLVL.

V usage is TRBV5-4 and J usage is TRBJ1-2; 7 nucleotides agree with TRBD1. CDR1 is SGHNT and CDR2 is YYREEE in the germline V gene (reference sequence). This CDR3 has 13 residues. J gave up 6 bases and V 4 bases, and 6 bases lay outside the gene matches. The CDR3, as DNA: TGTGCCAGCAGCCCGACAGGGATAGATGGCTACACCTTC. Residues: CASSPTGIDGYTF.

The V and J genes are TRBV5-1 and TRBJ2-7; D ambiguous. V was trimmed by 4 bases and J by 2 bases, leaving 25 bases between them. This CDR3 region has 18 residues. Germline V gives CDR1 SGHRS, CDR2 YFSETQ. The CDR3 reads CASSPSALANPIAYEQYF. The DNA of the CDR3 is TGCGCCAGCAGCCCTTCGGCATTAGCCAACCCGATAGCCTACGAGCAGTACTTC.

The chain recombines TRBV6-5 with TRBJ1-6, with a possible D match to TRBD1 (5 bases). Germline V gene data show CDR1 as MNHEY and CDR2 as SVGAGI. The CDR3 spans 15 residues. The ends were cut back, 7 bases at V and 10 bases at J, with 20 bases in the middle. CDR3 protein: CASTVLSRRGSPLHF. The CDR3 bases are TGTGCCAGCACCGTCTTATCGCGCCGGGGGTCACCCCTCCACTTT.

The J gene is TRBJ2-7, the V gene TRBV19; a weak D match, TRBD2 (6 bases). Germline V gene data show CDR1 as LNHDA and CDR2 as SQIVND (reference sequence). V lost 4 bases and J 0 bases, leaving 13 bases between the germline ends. The CDR3 runs 15 residues. The CDR3 loop reads CASSTGTGVSYEQYF. The CDR3 DNA is TGTGCCAGTAGTACGGGGACTGGGGTCTCCTACGAGCAGTACTTC.

V usage is TRBV18 and J usage is TRBJ1-6, with D perhaps matching TRBD1 (5 bases). In germline, CDR1 is KGHSH, CDR2 LQKENI. Trimming cost V 3 bases and J 9 bases, with 15 bases left between them. The CDR3 is 15 amino acids. In nucleotides, the CDR3 is TGTGCCAGCTCACCGGACCTCAGGGAGGGTTCACCCCTCCACTTT. As protein: CASSPDLREGSPLHF.

The chain employs TRBV4-1 and TRBJ2-1; a weak D match, TRBD2 (6 bases). The CDR3 length is 16 residues. V lost 0 bases and J 4 bases, leaving 13 bases between the germline ends. The germline gives CDR1 MGHRA, CDR2 YSYEKL. The CDR3 DNA is TGCGCCAGCAGCCAAGATCCCGGACTACCTTACAATGAGCAGTTCTTC. As protein: CASSQDPGLPYNEQFF.

CDR3 sequence (DNA): TGTGCCAGCACCGCGGGCGGGGGGTCCTACAATGAGCAGTTCTTC. It yields the protein CASTAGGGSYNEQFF. The V call is TRBV9, the J call TRBJ2-1, with TRBD2 identical over 8 bases. CDR3 length equals 15 residues. The ends lost 6 bases at V and 1 base at J; junction bases unmatched: 6. The germline gives CDR1 SGDLS, CDR2 YYNGEE.

V usage is TRBV27 and J usage is TRBJ2-2; 15 bases agree with TRBD2. V trimming: 6 bases; J trimming: 3 bases; junction bases outside the gene matches: 11. CDR1 MNHEY and CDR2 SMNVEV come from the germline V gene (reference sequence). The CDR3 loop spans 19 amino acids. The CDR3 region is CASSLLRGLAGGHTGELFF. In DNA, the CDR3 is TGTGCCAGCAGCTTGCTGCGGGGACTAGCGGGAGGTCACACCGGGGAGCTGTTTTTT.

This chain uses TRBV19 with TRBJ1-1, with a tentative D call TRBD1 (5 bases). Trimming removed 1 base from V and 11 bases from J, with 11 bases in between. This CDR3 is 12 amino acids long. Germline lookup yields CDR1 LNHDA and CDR2 SQIVND (reference sequence). The CDR3 loop is CASSIGAGRAFF. CDR3 in DNA: TGTGCCAGTAGTATAGGAGCAGGGCGTGCTTTCTTT.

The V gene is TRBV20-1, the J gene TRBJ1-2; D unclear. The CDR3 contains 11 residues. The germline CDR1 and CDR2 sequences are DFQATT and SNEGSKA (reference sequence). With 0 bases removed from V and 7 bases from J, the gap between germline ends came to 6 bases. Here the CDR3 DNA reads TGCAGTGCTAGAGATTCGGGTGGCTACACCTTC. Protein sequence: CSARDSGGYTF.

This clone showed up just once. The J gene is TRBJ2-3, the V gene TRBV10-3, with D perhaps matching TRBD1 (5 bases). The CDR3 covers 15 residues. Germline V gives CDR1 ENHRY, CDR2 SYGVKD. V shed 8 bases and J shed 3 bases, with 18 bases lying between them. The CDR3 region has the DNA TGTGCCATCCCGCCAGGGTTTTTAGTGACAGATACGCAGTATTTT. It yields the protein CAIPPGFLVTDTQYF.

This clone was counted once. The chain couples TRBV7-9 to TRBJ2-5; D possibly corresponds to TRBD2 (7 bases). The V and J ends lost 1 base and 3 bases respectively, with 12 bases between them. This CDR3 spans 15 amino acids. CDR1 SEHNR and CDR2 FQNEAQ come from the germline V gene (reference sequence). CDR3 coding DNA: TGTGCCAGCAGCTTAGGAGGGGAGGGGGAAGAGACCCAGTACTTC. Protein product: CASSLGGEGEETQYF.

This clone was recorded once. The chain couples TRBV6-6 to TRBJ1-2; 7 nucleotides align to TRBD1. V lost 11 bases to trimming and J lost 2 bases; unmatched junction nucleotides: 5. Germline V gives CDR1 MNHNY, CDR2 SVGAGI (reference sequence). This CDR3 has 12 amino acids. The CDR3, as DNA: TGTGCCGCGGACAGGCGGAACTATGGCTACACCTTC. Its translation is CAADRRNYGYTF.